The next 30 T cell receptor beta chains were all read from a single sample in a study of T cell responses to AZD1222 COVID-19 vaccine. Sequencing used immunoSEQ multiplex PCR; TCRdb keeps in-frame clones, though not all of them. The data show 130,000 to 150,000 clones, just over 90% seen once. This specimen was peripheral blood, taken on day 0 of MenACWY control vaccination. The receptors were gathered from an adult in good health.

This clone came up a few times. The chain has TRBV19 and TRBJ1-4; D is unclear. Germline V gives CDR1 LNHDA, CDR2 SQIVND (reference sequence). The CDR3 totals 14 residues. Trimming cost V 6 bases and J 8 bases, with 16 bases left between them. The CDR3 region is CASRHRGTEEKLFF. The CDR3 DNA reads TGTGCCAGTAGGCACCGGGGTACGGAGGAAAAACTGTTTTTT.

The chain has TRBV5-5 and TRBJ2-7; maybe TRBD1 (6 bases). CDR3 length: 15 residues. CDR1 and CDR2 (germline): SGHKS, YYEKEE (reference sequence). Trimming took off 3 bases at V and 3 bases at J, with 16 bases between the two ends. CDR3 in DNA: TGTGCCAGCAGCTATCTACAGGGAGTTTTCTACGAGCAGTACTTC. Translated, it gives CASSYLQGVFYEQYF.

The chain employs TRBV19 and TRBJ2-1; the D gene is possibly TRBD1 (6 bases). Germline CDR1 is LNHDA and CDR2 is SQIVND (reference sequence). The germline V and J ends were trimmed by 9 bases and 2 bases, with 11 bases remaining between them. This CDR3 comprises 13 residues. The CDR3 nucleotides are TGTGCCAGCACAGGGTTTGCCTACAATGAGCAGTTCTTC. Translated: CASTGFAYNEQFF.

CDR3 DNA sequence: TGTGCCAGCAGCTTAGGGGGTAGCAGCACAGATACGCAGTATTTT. Translation gives CASSLGGSSTDTQYF. This rearrangement joins TRBV11-2 to TRBJ2-3; D is unclear. CDR1 and CDR2 (germline): SGHAT, FQNNGV. CDR3 length: 15 amino acids. V shed 1 base and J shed 0 bases, with 8 bases lying between them.

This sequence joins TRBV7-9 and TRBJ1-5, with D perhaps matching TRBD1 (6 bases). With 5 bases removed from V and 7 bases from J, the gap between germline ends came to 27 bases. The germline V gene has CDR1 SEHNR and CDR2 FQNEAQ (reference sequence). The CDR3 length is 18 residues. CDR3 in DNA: TGTGCCAGCAGCATCCACCTTGAAGCCAGGGGATTGGGACAGCCCCAGCATTTT. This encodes CASSIHLEARGLGQPQHF.

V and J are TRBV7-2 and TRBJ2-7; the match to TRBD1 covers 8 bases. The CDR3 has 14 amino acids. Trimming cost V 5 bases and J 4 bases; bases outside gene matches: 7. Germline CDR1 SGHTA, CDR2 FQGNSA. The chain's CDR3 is CASSVVGQGYEQYF. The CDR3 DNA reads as TGTGCCAGCAGCGTTGTAGGACAGGGTTACGAGCAGTACTTC.

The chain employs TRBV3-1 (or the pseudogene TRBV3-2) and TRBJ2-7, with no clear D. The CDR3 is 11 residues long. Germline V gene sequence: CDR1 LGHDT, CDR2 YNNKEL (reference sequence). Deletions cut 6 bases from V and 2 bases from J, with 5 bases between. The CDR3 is CASRGPYEQYF. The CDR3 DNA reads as TGTGCCAGCAGGGGCCCCTACGAGCAGTACTTC.

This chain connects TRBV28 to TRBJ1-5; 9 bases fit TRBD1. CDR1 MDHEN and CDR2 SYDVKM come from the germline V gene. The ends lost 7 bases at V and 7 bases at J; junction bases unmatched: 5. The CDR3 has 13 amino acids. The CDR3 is CASIRQGGQPQHF. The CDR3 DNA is TGTGCCAGCATTAGACAGGGGGGGCAGCCCCAGCATTTT. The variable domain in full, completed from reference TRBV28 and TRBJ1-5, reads DVKVTQSSRYLVKRTGEKVFLECVQDMDHENMFWYRQDPGLGLRLIYFSYDVKMKEKGDIPEGYSVSREKKERFSLILESASTNQTSMYLCASIRQGGQPQHFGDGTRLSIL.

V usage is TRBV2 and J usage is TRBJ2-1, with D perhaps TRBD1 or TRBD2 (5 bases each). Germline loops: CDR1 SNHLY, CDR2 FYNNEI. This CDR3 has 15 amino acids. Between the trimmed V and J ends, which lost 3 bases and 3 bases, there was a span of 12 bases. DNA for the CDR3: TGTGCCAGCAGTGACCGGGACGAGGACTACAATGAGCAGTTCTTC. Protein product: CASSDRDEDYNEQFF.

The CDR3 region has the DNA TGTGCCACCAAAACCGGGACAAGTAATGAAAAACTGTTTTTT. It yields the protein CATKTGTSNEKLFF. This chain joins TRBV10-3 and TRBJ1-4; TRBD1 is a possible D gene (6 bases). Germline V gene data show CDR1 as ENHRY and CDR2 as SYGVKD. The CDR3 is 14 amino acids. Trimming removed 10 bases from V and 4 bases from J, with 16 bases in between.

CDR3 in DNA: TGTGCCAGCAGCGAGACAGGGGGCGCGACTGAAGCTTTCTTT. Translation: CASSETGGATEAFF. The chain combines TRBV6-5 with TRBJ1-1; 10 positions match TRBD1. This CDR3 is 14 amino acids long. V dropped 6 bases and J dropped 5; count of bases not matched to a gene: 6. Germline CDR1 reads MNHEY; CDR2 reads SVGAGI.

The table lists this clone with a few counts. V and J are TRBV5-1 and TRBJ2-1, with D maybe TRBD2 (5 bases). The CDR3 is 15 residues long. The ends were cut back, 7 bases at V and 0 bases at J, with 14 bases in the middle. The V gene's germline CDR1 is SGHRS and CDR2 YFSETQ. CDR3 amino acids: CASSSPGSSYNEQFF. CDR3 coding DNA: TGCGCCAGCTCCTCCCCGGGAAGCTCCTACAATGAGCAGTTCTTC.

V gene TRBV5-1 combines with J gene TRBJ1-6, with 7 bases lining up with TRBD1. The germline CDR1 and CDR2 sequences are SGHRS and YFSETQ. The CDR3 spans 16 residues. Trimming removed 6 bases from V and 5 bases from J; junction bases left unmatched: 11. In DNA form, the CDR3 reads TGCGCCAGCACCTTCAACGCCGGGACAGATAATTCACCCCTCCACTTT. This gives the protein CASTFNAGTDNSPLHF.

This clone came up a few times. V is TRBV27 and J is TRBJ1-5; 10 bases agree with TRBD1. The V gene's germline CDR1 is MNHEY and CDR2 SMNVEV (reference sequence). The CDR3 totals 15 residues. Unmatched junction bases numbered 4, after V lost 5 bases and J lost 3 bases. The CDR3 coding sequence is TGTGCCAGCAGTCGGGACAGGGGACACAATCAGCCCCAGCATTTT. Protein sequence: CASSRDRGHNQPQHF.

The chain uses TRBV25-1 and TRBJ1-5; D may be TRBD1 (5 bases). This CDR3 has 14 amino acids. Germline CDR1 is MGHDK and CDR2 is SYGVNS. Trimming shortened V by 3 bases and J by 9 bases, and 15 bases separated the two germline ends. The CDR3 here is CASSDSGPFGPQHF. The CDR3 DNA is TGTGCCAGCAGTGATTCGGGACCCTTTGGGCCCCAGCATTTT.

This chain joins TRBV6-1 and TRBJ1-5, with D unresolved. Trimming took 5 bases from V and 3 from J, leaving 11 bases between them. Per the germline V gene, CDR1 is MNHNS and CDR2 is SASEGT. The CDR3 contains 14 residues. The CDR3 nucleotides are TGTGCCAGCAGTTATGGGGATTCCAATCAGCCCCAGCATTTT. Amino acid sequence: CASSYGDSNQPQHF.

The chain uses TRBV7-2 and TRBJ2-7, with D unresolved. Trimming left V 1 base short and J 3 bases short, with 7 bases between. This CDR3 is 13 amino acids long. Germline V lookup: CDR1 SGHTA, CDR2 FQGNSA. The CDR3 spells CASSLDSDYEQYF. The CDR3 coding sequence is TGTGCCAGCAGCTTAGATAGTGACTACGAGCAGTACTTC.

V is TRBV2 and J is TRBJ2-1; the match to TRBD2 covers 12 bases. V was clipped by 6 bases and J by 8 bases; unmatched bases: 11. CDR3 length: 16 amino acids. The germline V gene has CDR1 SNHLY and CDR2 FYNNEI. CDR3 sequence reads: CASRNPLAGGPYEQFF. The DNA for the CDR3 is TGTGCCAGCAGGAACCCTCTAGCGGGGGGGCCGTATGAGCAGTTCTTC.

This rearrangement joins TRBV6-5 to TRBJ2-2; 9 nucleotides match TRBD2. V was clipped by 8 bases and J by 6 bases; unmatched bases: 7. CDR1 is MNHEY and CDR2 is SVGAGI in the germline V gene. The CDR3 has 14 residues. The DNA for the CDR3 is TGTGCCAGCCTCAGGGTAGCGGGAGCCGGGGAGCTGTTTTTT. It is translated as CASLRVAGAGELFF.

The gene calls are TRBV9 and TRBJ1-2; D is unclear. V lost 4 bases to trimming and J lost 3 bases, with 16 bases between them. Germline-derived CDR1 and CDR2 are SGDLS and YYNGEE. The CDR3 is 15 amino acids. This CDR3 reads CASSITVSGDYGYTF. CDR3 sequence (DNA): TGTGCCAGCAGCATAACAGTCTCCGGGGACTATGGCTACACCTTC.

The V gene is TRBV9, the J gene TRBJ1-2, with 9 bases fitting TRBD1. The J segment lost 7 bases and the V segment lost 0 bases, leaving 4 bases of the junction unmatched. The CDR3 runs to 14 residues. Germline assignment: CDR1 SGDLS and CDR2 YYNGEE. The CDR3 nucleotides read TGTGCCAGCAGCGTAGAGGGGACAGGGCCTGGCTACACCTTC. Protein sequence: CASSVEGTGPGYTF.

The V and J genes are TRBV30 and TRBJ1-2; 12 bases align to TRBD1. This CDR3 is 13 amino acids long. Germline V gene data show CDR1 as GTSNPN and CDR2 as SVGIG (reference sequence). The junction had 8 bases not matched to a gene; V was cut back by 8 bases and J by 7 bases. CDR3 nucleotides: TGTGCCGGGACAGGGGGCTTGTATGGTGGCTACACCTTC. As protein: CAGTGGLYGGYTF.

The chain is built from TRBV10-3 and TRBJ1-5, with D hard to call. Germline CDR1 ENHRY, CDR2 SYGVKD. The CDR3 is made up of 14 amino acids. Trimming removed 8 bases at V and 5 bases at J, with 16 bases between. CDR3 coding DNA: TGTGCCATCGGCCAGGAGGGAGGGTATCAGCCCCAGCATTTT. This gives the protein CAIGQEGGYQPQHF.

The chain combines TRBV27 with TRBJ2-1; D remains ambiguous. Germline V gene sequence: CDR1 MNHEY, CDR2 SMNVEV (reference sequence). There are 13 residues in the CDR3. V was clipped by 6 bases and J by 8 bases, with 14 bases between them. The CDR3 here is CASSPGPGYEQFF. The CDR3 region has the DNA TGTGCCAGCAGCCCGGGCCCCGGGTATGAGCAGTTCTTC.

The CDR3 region is CASSEVDRDQPQHF. As DNA, the CDR3 is TGTGCCAGCAGTGAAGTGGACAGGGACCAGCCCCAGCATTTT. The chain joins TRBV2 to TRBJ1-5; 8 bases agree with TRBD1. The CDR3 sequence is 14 residues long. V shed 1 base, J shed 7 bases, and the junction held 3 bases outside the gene matches. The germline V gene has CDR1 SNHLY and CDR2 FYNNEI.

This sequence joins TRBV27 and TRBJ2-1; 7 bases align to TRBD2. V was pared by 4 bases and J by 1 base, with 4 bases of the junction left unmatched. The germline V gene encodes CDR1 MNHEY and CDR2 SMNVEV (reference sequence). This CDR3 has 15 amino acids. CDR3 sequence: CASSWQGGSYNEQFF. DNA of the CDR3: TGTGCCAGCAGTTGGCAGGGAGGGTCCTACAATGAGCAGTTCTTC.

The CDR3 coding sequence is TGTGCCAGCAGTATTTTGCCGGGACAGGGGATCTATGGCTACACCTTC. Translation: CASSILPGQGIYGYTF. V is TRBV27 and J is TRBJ1-2, with 10 bases that match TRBD1. Germline V gene data show CDR1 as MNHEY and CDR2 as SMNVEV (reference sequence). J gave up 4 bases and V 5 bases, and 10 bases lay outside the gene matches. The CDR3 runs 16 residues.

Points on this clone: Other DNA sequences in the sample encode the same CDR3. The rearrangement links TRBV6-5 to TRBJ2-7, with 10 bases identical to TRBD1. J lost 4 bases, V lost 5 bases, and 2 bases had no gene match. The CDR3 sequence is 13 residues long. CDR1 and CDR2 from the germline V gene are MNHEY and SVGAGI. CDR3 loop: CASSRDRGYEQYF. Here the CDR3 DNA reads TGTGCCAGCAGTCGGGACAGGGGTTACGAGCAGTACTTC.

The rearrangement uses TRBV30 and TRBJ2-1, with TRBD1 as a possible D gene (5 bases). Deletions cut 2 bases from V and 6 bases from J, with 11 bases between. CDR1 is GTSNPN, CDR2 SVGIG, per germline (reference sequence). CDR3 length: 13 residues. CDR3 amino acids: CAWSWGGFNEQFF. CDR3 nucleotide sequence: TGTGCCTGGAGTTGGGGCGGATTCAATGAGCAGTTCTTC.

CDR3 coding DNA: TGCGCCAGCAGCCCCACACCGGACTGGAGCAAGGACTATGGCTACACCTTC. Its translation: CASSPTPDWSKDYGYTF. J is TRBJ1-2 and V is TRBV5-1; unclear D gene. Germline values: CDR1 SGHRS, CDR2 YFSETQ. This CDR3 is 17 amino acids long. V gave up 4 bases and J gave up 3 bases, with 22 bases separating them.